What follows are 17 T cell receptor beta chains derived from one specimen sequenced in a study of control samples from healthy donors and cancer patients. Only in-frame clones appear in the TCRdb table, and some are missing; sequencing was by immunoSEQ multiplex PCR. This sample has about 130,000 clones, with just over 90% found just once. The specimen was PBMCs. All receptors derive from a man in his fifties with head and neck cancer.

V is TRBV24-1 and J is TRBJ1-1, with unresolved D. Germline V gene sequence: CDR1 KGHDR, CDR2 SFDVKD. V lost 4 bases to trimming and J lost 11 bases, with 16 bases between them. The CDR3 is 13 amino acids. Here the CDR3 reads CATSDLVGESAFF. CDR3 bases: TGTGCCACCAGTGACCTCGTCGGGGAAAGTGCTTTCTTT.

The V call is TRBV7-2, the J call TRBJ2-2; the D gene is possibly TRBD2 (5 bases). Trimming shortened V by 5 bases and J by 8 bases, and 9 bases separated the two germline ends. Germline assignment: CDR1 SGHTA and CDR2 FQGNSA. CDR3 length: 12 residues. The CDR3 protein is CASSPQRGELFF. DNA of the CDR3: TGTGCCAGCAGCCCCCAGCGGGGGGAGCTGTTTTTT.

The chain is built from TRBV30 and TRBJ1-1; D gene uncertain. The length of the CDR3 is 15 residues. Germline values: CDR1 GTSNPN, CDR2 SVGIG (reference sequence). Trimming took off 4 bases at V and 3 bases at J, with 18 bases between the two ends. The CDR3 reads CAWNRIGQSDTEAFF. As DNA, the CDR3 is TGTGCCTGGAATCGAATCGGGCAGTCGGACACTGAAGCTTTCTTT.

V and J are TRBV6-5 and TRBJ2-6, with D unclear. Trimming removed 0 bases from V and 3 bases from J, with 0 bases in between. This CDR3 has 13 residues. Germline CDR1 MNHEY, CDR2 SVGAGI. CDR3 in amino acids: CASSYSGANVLTF. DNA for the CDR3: TGTGCCAGCAGTTACTCTGGGGCCAACGTCCTGACTTTC.

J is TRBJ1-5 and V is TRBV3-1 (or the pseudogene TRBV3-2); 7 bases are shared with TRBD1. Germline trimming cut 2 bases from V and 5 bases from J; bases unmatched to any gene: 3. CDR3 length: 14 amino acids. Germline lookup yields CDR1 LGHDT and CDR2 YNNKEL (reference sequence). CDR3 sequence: CASSQKTGDQPQHF. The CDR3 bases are TGTGCCAGCAGCCAAAAAACAGGGGATCAGCCCCAGCATTTT.

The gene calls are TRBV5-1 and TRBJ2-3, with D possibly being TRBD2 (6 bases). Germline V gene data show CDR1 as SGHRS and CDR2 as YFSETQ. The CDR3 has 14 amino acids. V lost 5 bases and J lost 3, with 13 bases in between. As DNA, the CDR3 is TGCGCCAGCAGATTAGCGGACGAAACAGATACGCAGTATTTT. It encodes CASRLADETDTQYF.

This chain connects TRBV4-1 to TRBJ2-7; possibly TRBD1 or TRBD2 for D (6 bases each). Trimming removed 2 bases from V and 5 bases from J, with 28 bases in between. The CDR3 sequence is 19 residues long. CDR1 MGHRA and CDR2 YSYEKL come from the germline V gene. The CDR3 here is CASSQRYSGSRDTSNEQYF. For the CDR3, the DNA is TGCGCCAGCAGCCAACGATATAGTGGGTCGCGGGACACCTCGAACGAGCAGTACTTC.

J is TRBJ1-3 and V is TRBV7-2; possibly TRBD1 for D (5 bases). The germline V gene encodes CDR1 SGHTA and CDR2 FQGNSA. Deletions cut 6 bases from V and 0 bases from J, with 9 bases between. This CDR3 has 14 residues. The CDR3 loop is CASSIQASGNTIYF. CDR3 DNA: TGTGCCAGCAGTATACAGGCCTCTGGAAACACCATATATTTT.

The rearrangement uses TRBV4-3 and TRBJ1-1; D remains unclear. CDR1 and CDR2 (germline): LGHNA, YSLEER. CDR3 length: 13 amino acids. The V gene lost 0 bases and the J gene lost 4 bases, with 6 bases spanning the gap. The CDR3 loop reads CASSQDLSTEAFF. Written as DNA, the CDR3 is TGCGCCAGCAGCCAAGATTTGAGCACTGAAGCTTTCTTT.

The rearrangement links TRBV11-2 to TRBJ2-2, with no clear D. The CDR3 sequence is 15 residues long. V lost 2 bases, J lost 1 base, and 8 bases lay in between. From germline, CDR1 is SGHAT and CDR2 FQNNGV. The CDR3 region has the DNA TGTGCCAGCAGCTTACGACCCTTGAACACCGGGGAGCTGTTTTTT. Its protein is CASSLRPLNTGELFF.

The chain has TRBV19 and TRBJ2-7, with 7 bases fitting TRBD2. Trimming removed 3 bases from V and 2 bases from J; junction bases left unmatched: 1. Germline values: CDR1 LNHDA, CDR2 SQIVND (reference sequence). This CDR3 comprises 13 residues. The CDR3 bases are TGTGCCAGTAGTATGGCGGGGGCCTACGAGCAGTACTTC. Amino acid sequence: CASSMAGAYEQYF.

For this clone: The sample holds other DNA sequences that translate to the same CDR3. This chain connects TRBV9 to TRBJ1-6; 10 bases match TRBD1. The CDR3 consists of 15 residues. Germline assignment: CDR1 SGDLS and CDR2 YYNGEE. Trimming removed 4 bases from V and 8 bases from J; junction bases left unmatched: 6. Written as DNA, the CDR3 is TGTGCCAGCAGCCCACCGGGACAGGGGCATTCACCCCTCCACTTT. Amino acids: CASSPPGQGHSPLHF.

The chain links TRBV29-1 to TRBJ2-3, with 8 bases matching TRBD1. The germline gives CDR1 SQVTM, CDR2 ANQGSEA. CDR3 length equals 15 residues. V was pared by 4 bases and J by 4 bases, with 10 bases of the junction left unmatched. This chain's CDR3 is CSVVGQGSRADTQYF. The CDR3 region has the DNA TGCAGCGTTGTCGGACAGGGCTCACGGGCAGATACGCAGTATTTT.

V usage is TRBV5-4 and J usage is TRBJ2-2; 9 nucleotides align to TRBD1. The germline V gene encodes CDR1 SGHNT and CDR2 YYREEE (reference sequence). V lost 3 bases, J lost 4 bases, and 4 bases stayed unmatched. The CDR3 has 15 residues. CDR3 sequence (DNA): TGTGCCAGCAGCTACGACAGGGGGGGCACCGGGGAGCTGTTTTTT. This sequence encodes CASSYDRGGTGELFF.

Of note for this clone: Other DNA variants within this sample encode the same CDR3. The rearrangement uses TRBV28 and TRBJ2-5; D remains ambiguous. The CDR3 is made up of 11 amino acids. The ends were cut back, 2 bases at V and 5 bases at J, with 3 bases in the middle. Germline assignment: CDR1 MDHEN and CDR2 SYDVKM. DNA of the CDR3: TGTGCCAGCAGTTTAAGTGAGACCCAGTACTTC. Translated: CASSLSETQYF.

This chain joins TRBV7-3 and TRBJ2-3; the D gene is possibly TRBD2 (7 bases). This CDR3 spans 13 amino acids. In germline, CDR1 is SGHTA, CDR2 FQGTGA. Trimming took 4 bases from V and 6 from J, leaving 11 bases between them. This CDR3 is CASSSGGHDTQYF. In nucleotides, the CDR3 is TGTGCCAGCAGCTCCGGGGGGCACGATACGCAGTATTTT.

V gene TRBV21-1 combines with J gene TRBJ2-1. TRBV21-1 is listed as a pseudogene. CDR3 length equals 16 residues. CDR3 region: CASSKEGILPYNEQFF. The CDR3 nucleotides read TGTGCCAGCAGCAAAGAAGGGATACTCCCCTACAATGAGCAGTTCTTC.